This is a list of T cell receptor beta chains from one sample in a study of T cell responses to AZD1222 COVID-19 vaccine. The data were produced by immunoSEQ multiplex PCR, yet TCRdb's version contains in-frame clones alone and is incomplete. Found here are under 150,000 clones, under 95% of them singletons; the top ten hold around 2.8%. The sample was peripheral blood, taken on day 0 of AZD1222 vaccination. The receptors derive from an adult in good health. Each CDR3 is given with its conserved first and last residue. A D gene is named only where the DNA matches it firmly. Clone size, where shown, is once, few, many, or a class for clones that have expanded.

v_gene: TRBV7-9
j_gene: TRBJ1-4
d_gene: .
abundance: .
CDR3aa: CASSVRVPNEKLFF
CDR3nt: TGTGCCAGCAGCGTCAGGGTTCCTAATGAAAAACTGTTTTTT

v_gene: TRBV7-9
j_gene: TRBJ1-2
d_gene: .
abundance: few
CDR3aa: CASSLGAGYTF
CDR3nt: TGTGCCAGCAGCTTAGGGGCTGGCTACACCTTC

v_gene: TRBV28
j_gene: TRBJ1-1
d_gene: TRBD1
abundance: .
CDR3aa: CASSWDRGAFF
CDR3nt: TGTGCCAGCAGTTGGGACAGGGGAGCTTTCTTT

v_gene: TRBV5-1
j_gene: TRBJ2-1
d_gene: .
abundance: .
CDR3aa: CASSLAPPYNEQFF
CDR3nt: TGCGCCAGCAGCTTGGCGCCCCCCTACAATGAGCAGTTCTTC

v_gene: TRBV11-1
j_gene: TRBJ1-1
d_gene: .
abundance: .
CDR3aa: CASRPEGTLNTEAFF
CDR3nt: TGTGCCAGCAGACCTGAAGGGACACTCAACACTGAAGCTTTCTTT

v_gene: TRBV4-2
j_gene: TRBJ1-1
d_gene: .
abundance: .
CDR3aa: CASSQDGGRVLEAFF
CDR3nt: TGTGCCAGCAGCCAAGATGGAGGCAGGGTCCTTGAAGCTTTCTTT

v_gene: TRBV28
j_gene: TRBJ2-1
d_gene: TRBD1
abundance: .
CDR3aa: CAGSQPGQGSSSYNEQFF
CDR3nt: TGTGCCGGCAGCCAACCGGGACAGGGGTCGAGCTCCTACAATGAGCAGTTCTTC

v_gene: TRBV4-1
j_gene: TRBJ1-6
d_gene: .
abundance: .
CDR3aa: CASSQVRGSSYNSPLHF
CDR3nt: TGCGCCAGCAGCCAAGTCCGGGGAAGCTCCTATAATTCACCCCTCCACTTT

v_gene: TRBV4-1
j_gene: TRBJ1-2
d_gene: TRBD1
abundance: .
CDR3aa: CASSQPVGQAANYGYTF
CDR3nt: TGCGCCAGCAGCCAGCCCGTCGGACAGGCAGCTAACTATGGCTACACCTTC

v_gene: TRBV19
j_gene: TRBJ1-2
d_gene: TRBD1
abundance: .
CDR3aa: CASSILRGSYGYTF
CDR3nt: TGTGCCAGTAGTATCCTCAGGGGGTCCTATGGCTACACCTTC

v_gene: TRBV6-5
j_gene: TRBJ1-2
d_gene: .
abundance: once
CDR3aa: CASSQGNYGYTF
CDR3nt: TGTGCCAGCAGCCAGGGGAACTATGGCTACACCTTC

v_gene: TRBV19
j_gene: TRBJ2-2
d_gene: .
abundance: .
CDR3aa: CASKHSSEVGELFF
CDR3nt: TGTGCCAGCAAACATTCTAGCGAGGTCGGGGAGCTGTTTTTT

v_gene: TRBV28
j_gene: TRBJ1-5
d_gene: TRBD1
abundance: .
CDR3aa: CASSWAGQGRNQPQHF
CDR3nt: TGTGCCAGCAGTTGGGCGGGACAGGGGAGGAATCAGCCCCAGCATTTT

v_gene: TRBV5-6
j_gene: TRBJ2-1
d_gene: .
abundance: .
CDR3aa: CASSLIQLSSYNEQFF
CDR3nt: TGTGCCAGCAGCTTGATTCAATTAAGCTCCTACAATGAGCAGTTCTTC

v_gene: TRBV6-1
j_gene: TRBJ1-2
d_gene: TRBD1
abundance: .
CDR3aa: CASSEAIGAQGAANRGYTF
CDR3nt: TGTGCCAGCAGTGAAGCGATCGGTGCTCAGGGGGCTGCAAATCGGGGCTACACCTTC

v_gene: TRBV14
j_gene: TRBJ1-3
d_gene: .
abundance: .
CDR3aa: CASSRWASSAGNTIYF
CDR3nt: TGTGCCAGCAGCCGATGGGCCTCATCGGCTGGAAACACCATATATTTT

v_gene: TRBV6-5
j_gene: TRBJ1-6
d_gene: .
abundance: once
CDR3aa: CASSNRGRNSPLHF
CDR3nt: TGTGCCAGCAGTAACCGAGGACGGAATTCACCCCTCCACTTT

v_gene: TRBV18
j_gene: TRBJ1-1
d_gene: .
abundance: .
CDR3aa: CASSPNQGTMNTEAFF
CDR3nt: TGTGCCAGCTCACCCAACCAGGGGACCATGAACACTGAAGCTTTCTTT

v_gene: TRBV3-1/TRBV3-2
j_gene: TRBJ1-3
d_gene: .
abundance: .
CDR3aa: CASSLGTTPGNTIYF
CDR3nt: TGTGCCAGCAGCCTCGGGACAACGCCTGGAAACACCATATATTTT

v_gene: TRBV9
j_gene: TRBJ1-6
d_gene: .
abundance: .
CDR3aa: CASSEGSSYNSPLHF
CDR3nt: TGTGCCAGCAGCGAGGGAAGCTCCTATAATTCACCCCTCCACTTT

v_gene: TRBV24-1
j_gene: TRBJ2-7
d_gene: TRBD2
abundance: .
CDR3aa: CASQQAGAKEQYF
CDR3nt: TGTGCCTCCCAACAAGCGGGGGCGAAGGAGCAGTACTTC

v_gene: TRBV27
j_gene: TRBJ2-3
d_gene: .
abundance: .
CDR3aa: CASSLNSGTGTQYF
CDR3nt: TGTGCCAGCAGTTTAAATAGCGGCACTGGGACGCAGTATTTT

v_gene: TRBV7-8
j_gene: TRBJ2-1
d_gene: .
abundance: .
CDR3aa: CASSPGRTSYNEQFF
CDR3nt: TGTGCCAGCAGCCCCGGGCGAACCTCCTACAATGAGCAGTTCTTC

v_gene: TRBV5-1
j_gene: TRBJ2-7
d_gene: .
abundance: once
CDR3aa: CASSLKAPYEQYF
CDR3nt: TGCGCCAGCAGCTTAAAGGCCCCCTACGAGCAGTACTTC

v_gene: TRBV18
j_gene: TRBJ2-7
d_gene: TRBD2
abundance: .
CDR3aa: CASSPRPASGAAGGRVEKQYF
CDR3nt: TGTGCCAGCTCACCTCGCCCGGCTTCAGGGGCAGCGGGGGGGCGAGTAGAGAAGCAGTACTTC

v_gene: TRBV7-9
j_gene: TRBJ2-2
d_gene: TRBD1
abundance: .
CDR3aa: CASSAGTGQRELFF
CDR3nt: TGTGCCAGCAGCGCCGGGACAGGCCAGAGGGAGCTGTTTTTT

v_gene: TRBV6-5
j_gene: TRBJ2-6
d_gene: .
abundance: .
CDR3aa: CASRALGANVLTF
CDR3nt: TGTGCCAGCAGAGCCCTTGGGGCCAACGTCCTGACTTTC

v_gene: TRBV25-1
j_gene: TRBJ1-2
d_gene: .
abundance: .
CDR3aa: CASSRGGVIGYGYTF
CDR3nt: TGTGCCAGCAGCCGAGGAGGGGTAATCGGCTATGGCTACACCTTC

v_gene: TRBV7-2
j_gene: TRBJ2-7
d_gene: .
abundance: .
CDR3aa: CASSRITEQYF
CDR3nt: TGTGCCAGCAGCCGGATTACCGAGCAGTACTTC

v_gene: TRBV5-1
j_gene: TRBJ2-3
d_gene: TRBD1
abundance: .
CDR3aa: CASRDVPGQGDTQYF
CDR3nt: TGCGCCAGCAGAGACGTCCCGGGACAGGGGGATACGCAGTATTTT

v_gene: TRBV5-1
j_gene: TRBJ1-1
d_gene: .
abundance: .
CDR3aa: CASSPQMNTEAFF
CDR3nt: TGCGCCAGCAGCCCCCAGATGAACACTGAAGCTTTCTTT

v_gene: TRBV7-9
j_gene: TRBJ1-6
d_gene: .
abundance: .
CDR3aa: CASSKGESENSPLHF
CDR3nt: TGTGCCAGCAGCAAGGGGGAATCGGAGAATTCACCCCTCCACTTT

v_gene: TRBV3-1/TRBV3-2
j_gene: TRBJ2-5
d_gene: TRBD1
abundance: .
CDR3aa: CASFPTPDRAETQYF
CDR3nt: TGTGCCAGCTTTCCTACTCCCGACAGGGCAGAGACCCAGTACTTC

v_gene: TRBV7-9
j_gene: TRBJ2-7
d_gene: TRBD2
abundance: .
CDR3aa: CASSPWGRGVSYEQYF
CDR3nt: TGTGCCAGCAGCCCATGGGGGCGGGGGGTCTCCTACGAGCAGTACTTC

v_gene: TRBV4-1
j_gene: TRBJ1-1
d_gene: .
abundance: .
CDR3aa: CASSVRYGNTEAFF
CDR3nt: TGCGCCAGCAGCGTGCGGTATGGGAACACTGAAGCTTTCTTT

v_gene: TRBV11-3
j_gene: TRBJ2-7
d_gene: TRBD1
abundance: .
CDR3aa: CASSPGGEQYF
CDR3nt: TGTGCCAGCAGTCCAGGGGGAGAGCAGTACTTC

v_gene: TRBV10-2
j_gene: TRBJ2-5
d_gene: TRBD2
abundance: .
CDR3aa: CASSVGDYRTQETQYF
CDR3nt: TGCGCCAGCAGTGTGGGGGACTACCGGACCCAAGAGACCCAGTACTTC

v_gene: TRBV24-1
j_gene: TRBJ2-1
d_gene: TRBD1
abundance: .
CDR3aa: CATSDPGTVMNEQFF
CDR3nt: TGTGCCACCAGTGATCCCGGGACAGTGATGAATGAGCAGTTCTTC

v_gene: TRBV11-2
j_gene: TRBJ2-7
d_gene: .
abundance: .
CDR3aa: CASSSGRTSSYEQYF
CDR3nt: TGTGCCAGCAGCTCCGGACGTACCAGCTCCTACGAGCAGTACTTC

v_gene: TRBV5-6
j_gene: TRBJ1-4
d_gene: .
abundance: .
CDR3aa: CASSLSGVEKLFF
CDR3nt: TGTGCCAGCAGCTTGTCCGGGGTTGAAAAACTGTTTTTT

v_gene: TRBV21-1
j_gene: TRBJ2-1
d_gene: .
abundance: .
CDR3aa: CASSQGLASRNEQFF
CDR3nt: TGTGCCAGCAGCCAGGGACTAGCGTCTAGAAATGAGCAGTTCTTC

v_gene: TRBV6-5
j_gene: TRBJ2-2
d_gene: .
abundance: .
CDR3aa: CASTKLGFGELFF
CDR3nt: TGTGCCAGCACCAAGTTAGGATTCGGGGAGCTGTTTTTT

v_gene: TRBV7-3
j_gene: TRBJ1-2
d_gene: TRBD1
abundance: .
CDR3aa: CASSARGTGRYTF
CDR3nt: TGTGCCAGCAGCGCTCGGGGGACAGGGCGGTACACCTTC

v_gene: TRBV3-1/TRBV3-2
j_gene: TRBJ2-3
d_gene: TRBD1
abundance: once
CDR3aa: CASSLRQGWQDTQYF
CDR3nt: TGTGCCAGCAGCCTGAGACAGGGGTGGCAAGATACGCAGTATTTT

v_gene: TRBV18
j_gene: TRBJ1-6
d_gene: .
abundance: .
CDR3aa: CASSPGQNHSPLHF
CDR3nt: TGTGCCAGCTCACCCGGACAGAATCATTCACCCCTCCACTTT

v_gene: TRBV6-4
j_gene: TRBJ1-5
d_gene: .
abundance: .
CDR3aa: CASSNGLGQPQHF
CDR3nt: TGTGCCAGCAGCAACGGGTTGGGTCAGCCCCAGCATTTT

v_gene: TRBV5-1
j_gene: TRBJ2-5
d_gene: .
abundance: few
CDR3aa: CASTTRGETQYF
CDR3nt: TGCGCCAGCACCACTAGGGGGGAGACCCAGTACTTC

v_gene: TRBV7-2
j_gene: TRBJ2-3
d_gene: .
abundance: .
CDR3aa: CASSSPQRGDTQYF
CDR3nt: TGTGCCAGCAGCTCCCCTCAAAGGGGAGATACGCAGTATTTT